Listed here is a single T cell receptor beta chain. The target antigen is unknown. This sample was included in a study of long-term antiretroviral therapy in people with HIV. Points from the study as a whole: Repertoire composition at all time points was dominated by clones that had expanded before ART.

CDR3 size: 13 residues. V dropped 4 bases and J dropped 8 bases, with 14 bases sitting between them. Germline V gives CDR1 MDHEN, CDR2 SYDVKM. Running of the v3.0 immunoSEQ assay took place at survey level. Libraries were prepared by immunoSEQ multiplex PCR; TCRdb keeps only in-frame clonotypes and omits some of them. Among about 21,000 clones listed, around 81% were seen once. The input for sequencing was unsorted PBMCs, taken 2.2 years after starting antiretroviral therapy. The clonotype was recovered from a man between 50 and 59 years old with HIV. The chain carries TRBV28 and TRBJ1-2; TRBD1 is a possible D gene (6 bases). CDR3 residues: CASSWRGPKGYTF. The CDR3 nucleotides are TGTGCCAGCAGTTGGCGGGGGCCAAAAGGCTACACCTTC.